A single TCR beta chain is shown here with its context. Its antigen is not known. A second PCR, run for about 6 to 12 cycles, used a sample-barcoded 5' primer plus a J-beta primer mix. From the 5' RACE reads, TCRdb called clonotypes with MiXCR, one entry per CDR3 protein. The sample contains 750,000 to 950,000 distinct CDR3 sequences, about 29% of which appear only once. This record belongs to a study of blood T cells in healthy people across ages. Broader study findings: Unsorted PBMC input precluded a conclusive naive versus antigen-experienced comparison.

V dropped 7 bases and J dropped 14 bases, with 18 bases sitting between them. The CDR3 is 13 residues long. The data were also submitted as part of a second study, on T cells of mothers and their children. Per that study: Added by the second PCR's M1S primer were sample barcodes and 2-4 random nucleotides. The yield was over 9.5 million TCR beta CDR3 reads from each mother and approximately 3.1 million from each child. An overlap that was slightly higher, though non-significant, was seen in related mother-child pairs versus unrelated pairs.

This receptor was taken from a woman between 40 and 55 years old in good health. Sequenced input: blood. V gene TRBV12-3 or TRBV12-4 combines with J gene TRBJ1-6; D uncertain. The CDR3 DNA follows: TGTGCCAGCATGGTATTGGCGGGGAGGACCCTCCACTTT. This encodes CASMVLAGRTLHF.